Listed here is a single T cell receptor beta chain. Its matching antigen is unknown. Genomic DNA served as template for TCR beta VDJ and CDR3 profiling. TCRdb itself ran the reads through MiXCR, one entry per CDR3 protein. The table has 150,000 to 200,000 distinct CDR3 sequences, around 63% seen once. This sample stems from a study of CD8+CD57+ T cells in acquired aplastic anemia. The sequenced patients had an expansion of CD8+CD57+ cells seen by flow cytometry. The CDR3 covers 16 residues. The V gene end was trimmed by 4 bases and the J gene end by 4 bases; junction bases not matched to a gene: 11. Germline V gene sequence: CDR1 SGHVS, CDR2 FQNEAQ. Broader study findings: CD8+ Simpson's diversity did not differ significantly between patients and controls. Overlapping CD8+ CDR3 repertoires of patients and controls contained nearly 30 shared sequences.

The rearrangement joins TRBV7-8 to TRBJ2-3; TRBD2 matches at 7 bases. This sequence originates from a human donor with aplastic anemia. The specimen sequenced was sorted CD4+, CD8+, or CD8+CD57+ T cells (not recorded which) from PBMCs. CDR3 in amino acids: CASSSFVASGADTQYF. The CDR3 nucleotides are TGTGCCAGCAGCTCCTTCGTAGCTAGCGGTGCAGATACGCAGTATTTT. The full variable domain, completed using reference TRBV7-8 and TRBJ2-3, is GAGVSQSPRYKVAKRGQDVALRCDPISGHVSLFWYQQALGQGPEFLTYFQNEAQLDKSGLPSDRFFAERPEGSVSTLKIQRTQQEDSAVYLCASSSFVASGADTQYFGPGTRLTVL.